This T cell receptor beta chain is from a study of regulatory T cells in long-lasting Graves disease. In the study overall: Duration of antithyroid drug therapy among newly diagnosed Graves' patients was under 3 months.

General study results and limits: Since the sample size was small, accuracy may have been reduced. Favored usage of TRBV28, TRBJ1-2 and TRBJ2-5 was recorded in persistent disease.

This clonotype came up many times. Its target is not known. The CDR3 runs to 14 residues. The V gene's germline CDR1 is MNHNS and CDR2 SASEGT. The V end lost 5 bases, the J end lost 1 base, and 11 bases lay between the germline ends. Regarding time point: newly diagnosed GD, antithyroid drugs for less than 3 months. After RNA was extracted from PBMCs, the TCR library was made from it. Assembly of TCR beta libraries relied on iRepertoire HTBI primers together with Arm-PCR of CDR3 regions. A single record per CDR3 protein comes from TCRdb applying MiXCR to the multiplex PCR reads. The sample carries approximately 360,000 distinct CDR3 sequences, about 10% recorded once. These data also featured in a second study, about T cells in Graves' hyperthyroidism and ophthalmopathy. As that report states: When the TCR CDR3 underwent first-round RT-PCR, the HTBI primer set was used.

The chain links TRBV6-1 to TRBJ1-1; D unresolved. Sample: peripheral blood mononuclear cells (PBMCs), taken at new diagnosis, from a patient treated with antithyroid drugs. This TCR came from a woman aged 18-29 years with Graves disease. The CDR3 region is CASSPPPGNTEAFF. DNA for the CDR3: TGTGCCAGCAGTCCTCCTCCAGGGAACACTGAAGCTTTCTTT.